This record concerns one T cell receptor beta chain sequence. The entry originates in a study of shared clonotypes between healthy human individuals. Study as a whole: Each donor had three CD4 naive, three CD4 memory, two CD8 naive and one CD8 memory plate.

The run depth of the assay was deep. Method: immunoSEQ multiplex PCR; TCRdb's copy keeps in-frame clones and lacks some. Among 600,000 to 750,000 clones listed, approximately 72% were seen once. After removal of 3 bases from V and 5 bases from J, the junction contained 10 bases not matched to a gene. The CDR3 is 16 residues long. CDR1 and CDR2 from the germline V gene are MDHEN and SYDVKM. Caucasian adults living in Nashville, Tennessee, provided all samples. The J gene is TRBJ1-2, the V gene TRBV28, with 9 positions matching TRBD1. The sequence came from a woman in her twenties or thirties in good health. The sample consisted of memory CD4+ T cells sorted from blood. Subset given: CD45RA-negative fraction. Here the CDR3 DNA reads TGTGCCAGCAGTTTGGGACAGGGTTCCCGGATATATGGCTACACCTTC. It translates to CASSLGQGSRIYGYTF.